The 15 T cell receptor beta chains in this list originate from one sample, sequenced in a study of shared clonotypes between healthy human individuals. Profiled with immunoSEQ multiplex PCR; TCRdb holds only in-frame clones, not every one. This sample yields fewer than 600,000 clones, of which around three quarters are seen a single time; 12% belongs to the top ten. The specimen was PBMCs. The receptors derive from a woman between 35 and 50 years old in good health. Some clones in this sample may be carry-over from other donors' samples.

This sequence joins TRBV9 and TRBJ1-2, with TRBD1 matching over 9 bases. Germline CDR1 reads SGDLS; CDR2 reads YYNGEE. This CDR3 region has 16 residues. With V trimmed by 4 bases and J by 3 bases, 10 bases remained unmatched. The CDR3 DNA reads TGTGCCAGCAGCCCACTCGGGACAGGGCATGACTATGGCTACACCTTC. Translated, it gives CASSPLGTGHDYGYTF.

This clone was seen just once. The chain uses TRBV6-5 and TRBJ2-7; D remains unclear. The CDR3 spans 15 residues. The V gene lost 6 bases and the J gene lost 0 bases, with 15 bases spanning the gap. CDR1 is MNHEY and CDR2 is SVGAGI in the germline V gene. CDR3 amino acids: CASSHYLRASYEQYF. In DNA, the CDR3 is TGTGCCAGCAGCCACTACTTACGGGCCTCCTACGAGCAGTACTTC.

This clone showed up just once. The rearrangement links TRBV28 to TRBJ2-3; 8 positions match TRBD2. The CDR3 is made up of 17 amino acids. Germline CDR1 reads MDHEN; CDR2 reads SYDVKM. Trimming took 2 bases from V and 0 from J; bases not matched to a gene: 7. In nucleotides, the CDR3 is TGTGCCAGCAGTTTAGATGCTAGCGGGCCTAGCACAGATACGCAGTATTTT. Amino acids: CASSLDASGPSTDTQYF. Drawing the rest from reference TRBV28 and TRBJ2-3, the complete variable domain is DVKVTQSSRYLVKRTGEKVFLECVQDMDHENMFWYRQDPGLGLRLIYFSYDVKMKEKGDIPEGYSVSREKKERFSLILESASTNQTSMYLCASSLDASGPSTDTQYFGPGTRLTVL.

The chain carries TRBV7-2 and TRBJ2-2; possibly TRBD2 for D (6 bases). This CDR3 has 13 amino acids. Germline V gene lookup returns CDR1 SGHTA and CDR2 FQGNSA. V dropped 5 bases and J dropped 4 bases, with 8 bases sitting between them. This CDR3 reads CASSARGTGELFF. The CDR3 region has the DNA TGTGCCAGCAGCGCGCGGGGCACCGGGGAGCTGTTTTTT.

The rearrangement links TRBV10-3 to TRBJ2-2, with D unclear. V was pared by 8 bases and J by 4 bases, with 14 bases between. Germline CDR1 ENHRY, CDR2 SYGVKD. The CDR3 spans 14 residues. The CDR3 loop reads CAILGPSGTGELFF. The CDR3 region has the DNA TGTGCCATCCTAGGGCCATCGGGCACCGGGGAGCTGTTTTTT.

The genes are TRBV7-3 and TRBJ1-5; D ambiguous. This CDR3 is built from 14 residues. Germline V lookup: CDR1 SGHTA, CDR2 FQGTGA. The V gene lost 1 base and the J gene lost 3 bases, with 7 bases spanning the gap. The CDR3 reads CASSLRADNQPQHF. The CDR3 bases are TGTGCCAGCAGCTTAAGGGCAGACAATCAGCCCCAGCATTTT. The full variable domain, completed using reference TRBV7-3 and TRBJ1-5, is GAGVSQTPSNKVTEKGKYVELRCDPISGHTALYWYRQSLGQGPEFLIYFQGTGAADDSGLPNDRFFAVRPEGSVSTLKIQRTERGDSAVYLCASSLRADNQPQHFGDGTRLSIL.

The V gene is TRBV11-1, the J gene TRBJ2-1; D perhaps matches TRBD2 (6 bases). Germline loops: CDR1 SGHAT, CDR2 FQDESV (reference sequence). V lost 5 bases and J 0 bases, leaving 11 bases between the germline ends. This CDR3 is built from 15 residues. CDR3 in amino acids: CASSGDSSSYNEQFF. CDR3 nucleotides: TGTGCCAGCAGCGGGGACTCCAGCTCCTACAATGAGCAGTTCTTC. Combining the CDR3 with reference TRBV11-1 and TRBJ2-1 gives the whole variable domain EAEVAQSPRYKITEKSQAVAFWCDPISGHATLYWYRQILGQGPELLVQFQDESVVDDSQLPKDRFSAERLKGVDSTLKIQPAELGDSAMYLCASSGDSSSYNEQFFGPGTRLTVL.

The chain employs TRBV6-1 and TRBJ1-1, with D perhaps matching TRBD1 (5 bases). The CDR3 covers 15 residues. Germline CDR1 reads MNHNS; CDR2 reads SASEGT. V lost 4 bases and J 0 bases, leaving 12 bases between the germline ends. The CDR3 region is CASSVGGSLNTEAFF. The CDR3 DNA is TGTGCCAGCAGTGTCGGGGGGAGCTTGAACACTGAAGCTTTCTTT.

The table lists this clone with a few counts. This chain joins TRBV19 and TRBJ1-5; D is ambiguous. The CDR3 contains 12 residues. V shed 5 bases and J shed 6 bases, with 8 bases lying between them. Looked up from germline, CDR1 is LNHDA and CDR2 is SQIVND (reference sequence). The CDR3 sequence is CASSFVFQPQHF. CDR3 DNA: TGTGCCAGTAGTTTTGTTTTTCAGCCCCAGCATTTT.

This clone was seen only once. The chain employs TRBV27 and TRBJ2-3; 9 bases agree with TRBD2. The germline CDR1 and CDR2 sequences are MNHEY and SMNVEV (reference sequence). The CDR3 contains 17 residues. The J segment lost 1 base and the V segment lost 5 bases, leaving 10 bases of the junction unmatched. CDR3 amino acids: CASSTHRVAGGTDTQYF. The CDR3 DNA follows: TGTGCCAGCAGTACCCATCGGGTAGCGGGGGGCACAGATACGCAGTATTTT.

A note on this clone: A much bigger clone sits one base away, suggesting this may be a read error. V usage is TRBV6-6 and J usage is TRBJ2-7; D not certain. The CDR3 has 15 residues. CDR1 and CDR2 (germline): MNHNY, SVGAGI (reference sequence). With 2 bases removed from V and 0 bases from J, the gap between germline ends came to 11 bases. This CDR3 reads CASSYPSTASYEQYF. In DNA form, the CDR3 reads TGTGCCAGCAGTTACCCGAGTACAGCCTCCTACGAGCAGTACTTC.

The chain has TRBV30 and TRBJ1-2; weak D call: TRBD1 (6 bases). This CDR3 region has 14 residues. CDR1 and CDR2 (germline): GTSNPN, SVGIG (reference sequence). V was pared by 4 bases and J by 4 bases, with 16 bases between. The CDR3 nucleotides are TGTGCCTGGACCCAGATGATGGGGGCCTATGGCTACACCTTC. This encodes CAWTQMMGAYGYTF.

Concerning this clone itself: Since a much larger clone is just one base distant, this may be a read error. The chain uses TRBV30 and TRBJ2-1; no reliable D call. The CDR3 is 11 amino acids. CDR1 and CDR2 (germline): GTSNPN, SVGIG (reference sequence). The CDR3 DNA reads TGTGCCGGAACCCTTTGGAATGAGCAGCTCTTC. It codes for CAGTLWNEQLF.

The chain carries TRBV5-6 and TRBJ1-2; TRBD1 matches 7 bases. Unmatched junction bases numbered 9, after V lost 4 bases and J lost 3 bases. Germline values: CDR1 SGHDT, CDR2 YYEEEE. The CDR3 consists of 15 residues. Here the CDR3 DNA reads TGTGCCAGCAGCAGGGGTACAGGGGCCGACTATGGCTACACCTTC. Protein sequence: CASSRGTGADYGYTF.

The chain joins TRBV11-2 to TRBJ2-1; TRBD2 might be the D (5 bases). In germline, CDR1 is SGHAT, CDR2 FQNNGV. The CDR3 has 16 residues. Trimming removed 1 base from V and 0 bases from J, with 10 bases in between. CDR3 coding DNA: TGTGCCAGCAGCTTAGGCCTAGCACCCTCCTACAATGAGCAGTTCTTC. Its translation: CASSLGLAPSYNEQFF.